One sample yielded the 20 T cell receptor beta chains listed below, sequenced in a study of immune evolution from preneoplasia to lung adenocarcinoma. Clones were read by immunoSEQ multiplex PCR, and TCRdb kept only the in-frame ones, dropping some. The table lists some 11,000 clones, around 81% of them singletons. Sequenced: FFPE minimally invasive lung adenocarcinoma tissue. The origin of the receptors is a person between 60 and 80 years old with lung adenocarcinoma.

The chain couples TRBV6-1 to TRBJ2-1, with 11 bases that match TRBD2. Germline V gene data show CDR1 as MNHNS and CDR2 as SASEGT. Losses at the gene ends were 7 bases for V and 4 bases for J; bases not matched to a gene: 6. The CDR3 runs to 15 residues. CDR3 sequence: CASMRTSGQYNEQFF. The CDR3 DNA reads as TGTGCCAGCATGCGGACTAGCGGGCAGTACAATGAGCAGTTCTTC.

This sequence joins TRBV9 and TRBJ2-2; D perhaps matches TRBD2 (6 bases). V was clipped by 7 bases and J by 0 bases, with 13 bases between them. In germline, CDR1 is SGDLS, CDR2 YYNGEE. This CDR3 spans 15 amino acids. CDR3 protein: CASGEEATNTGELFF. CDR3 DNA sequence: TGTGCCAGCGGGGAGGAGGCCACGAACACCGGGGAGCTGTTTTTT.

This sequence joins TRBV6-1 and TRBJ2-3; tentative D call: TRBD1 (5 bases). This CDR3 spans 14 amino acids. CDR1 and CDR2 from the germline V gene are MNHNS and SASEGT. V dropped 4 bases and J dropped 6 bases, with 14 bases sitting between them. The CDR3 sequence is CASSGYRPGDTQYF. CDR3 bases: TGTGCCAGCAGTGGGTACAGACCAGGGGATACGCAGTATTTT.

J is TRBJ2-7 and V is TRBV5-8; 15 nucleotides line up with TRBD2. Germline loops: CDR1 SGHTS, CDR2 YDEGEE. The CDR3 consists of 19 residues. With 0 bases clipped from V and 0 bases from J, the junction kept 7 bases outside the gene matches. The CDR3, as DNA: TGTGCCAGCAGCTTGGGACCGGGACTAGCGGGAGGATCCTCCTACGAGCAGTACTTC. Translating it yields CASSLGPGLAGGSSYEQYF.

The V gene is TRBV9, the J gene TRBJ1-2; no clear D gene. Trimming cost V 0 bases and J 8 bases, with 17 bases left between them. Germline V lookup: CDR1 SGDLS, CDR2 YYNGEE. The CDR3 runs 15 residues. This CDR3 reads CASSVAGQPVGGYTF. CDR3 nucleotides: TGTGCCAGCAGCGTAGCTGGGCAGCCGGTGGGGGGCTACACCTTC.

This clone was seen a single time. This chain connects TRBV7-9 to TRBJ1-2; D may be TRBD1 (5 bases). V dropped 6 bases and J dropped 5 bases, with 13 bases sitting between them. The CDR3 consists of 13 residues. Per the germline V gene, CDR1 is SEHNR and CDR2 is FQNEAQ (reference sequence). The CDR3 DNA reads TGTGCCAGCAGATCCCAGGGACTGTATGGCTACACCTTC. It is translated as CASRSQGLYGYTF.

The rearrangement links TRBV9 to TRBJ2-1; 8 bases align to TRBD1. With 3 bases clipped from V and 5 bases from J, the junction kept 7 bases outside the gene matches. CDR1 is SGDLS and CDR2 is YYNGEE in the germline V gene. This CDR3 contains 15 residues. The CDR3 region has the DNA TGTGCCAGCAGCGCCCGGGGACAGGCGGACAATGAGCAGTTCTTC. Its protein product is CASSARGQADNEQFF.

V usage is TRBV11-2 and J usage is TRBJ2-6, with TRBD1 as a possible D gene (5 bases). Trimming stripped 5 bases from V and 2 bases from J, with 10 bases between. CDR3 size: 15 residues. Looked up from germline, CDR1 is SGHAT and CDR2 is FQNNGV. In DNA, the CDR3 is TGTGCCAGCAGCCAACAGGAGACTGGGGCCAACGTCCTGACTTTC. Encoded protein: CASSQQETGANVLTF.

DNA of the CDR3: TGTGCTACCAGTACGAGGGCCGGTACCGGGGAGCTGTTTTTT. The encoded protein is CATSTRAGTGELFF. V is TRBV19 and J is TRBJ2-2, with D perhaps TRBD2 (5 bases). CDR1 LNHDA and CDR2 SQIVND come from the germline V gene (reference sequence). The CDR3 consists of 14 residues.

This chain joins TRBV21-1 and TRBJ2-1; TRBD2, the table's D call, lacks a check against the DNA. TRBV21-1 is given as a pseudogene. CDR3 length equals 15 residues. This CDR3 reads CASSTRLAGCDEQFF. The CDR3 DNA is TGTGCCAGCAGCACTCGACTAGCGGGGTGTGATGAGCAGTTCTTC.

The chain has TRBV10-2 and TRBJ2-7; a weak D match, TRBD2 (5 bases). Deletions cut 4 bases from V and 3 bases from J, with 7 bases between. Germline V gene sequence: CDR1 WSHSY, CDR2 SAAADI. This CDR3 is 12 amino acids long. CDR3 amino acids: CASSGGFYEQYF. Here the CDR3 DNA reads TGCGCCAGCAGTGGAGGGTTCTACGAGCAGTACTTC.

This clone was seen only once. J is TRBJ2-2 and V is TRBV7-9, with D perhaps matching TRBD1 (5 bases). The V end was cut by 0 bases, the J end by 7 bases, with 24 bases between. This CDR3 is 19 amino acids long. The germline gives CDR1 SEHNR, CDR2 FQNEAQ (reference sequence). The CDR3 loop is CASSLATPRVSLKVGELFF. CDR3 bases: TGTGCCAGCAGCTTAGCGACCCCCAGGGTCAGTTTGAAAGTCGGGGAGCTGTTTTTT.

This chain links TRBV7-3 with TRBJ2-1; D might be TRBD1 (6 bases). This CDR3 contains 15 residues. Trimming left V 5 bases short and J 3 bases short, with 14 bases between. Germline V CDR1 and CDR2: SGHTA, FQGTGA. CDR3 DNA sequence: TGTGCCAGCAGCCCCCTCGGACAGAACTACAATGAGCAGTTCTTC. This encodes CASSPLGQNYNEQFF.

Only one count was recorded for this clone. The chain combines TRBV4-3 with TRBJ1-6; D not certain. V dropped 0 bases and J dropped 9 bases, with 12 bases sitting between them. The CDR3 covers 15 residues. Germline CDR1 reads LGHNA; CDR2 reads YSLEER. The CDR3 loop is CASSQDPDRSSPLHF. The CDR3 DNA follows: TGCGCCAGCAGCCAAGACCCGGATAGGAGTTCACCCCTCCACTTT.

V is TRBV6-4 and J is TRBJ2-3, with no clear D. The length of the CDR3 is 13 residues. Per germline, CDR1 MRHNA and CDR2 SNTAGT. Trimming left V 4 bases short and J 2 bases short, with 7 bases between. The CDR3 bases are TGTGCCAGCAGTGCGAAATCCACAGATACGCAGTATTTT. This translates into CASSAKSTDTQYF.

This clone is deemed medium-sized. CDR3 sequence (DNA): TGTGCCAGCAGCGTAGACGGCAGGGTCATGGCTGGCTACACCTTC. It encodes CASSVDGRVMAGYTF. The chain carries TRBV9 and TRBJ1-2; tentative D call: TRBD1 (5 bases). The CDR3 extends over 15 amino acids. V lost 0 bases and J lost 7, with 16 bases in between. Germline-derived CDR1 and CDR2 are SGDLS and YYNGEE.

The chain has TRBV14 and TRBJ2-1; D not resolved. Per germline, CDR1 SGHDN and CDR2 FVKESK. The V end was cut by 2 bases, the J end by 7 bases, with 21 bases between. This CDR3 spans 17 amino acids. CDR3 nucleotides: TGTGCCAGCAGCCAATGGCTCCGGGCGGACCGAAGGAATGAGCAGTTCTTC. Translation: CASSQWLRADRRNEQFF.

This clone showed up just once. V is TRBV19 and J is TRBJ2-2; TRBD2 is a possible D gene (6 bases). Germline loops: CDR1 LNHDA, CDR2 SQIVND (reference sequence). Trimming shortened V by 6 bases and J by 5 bases, and 22 bases separated the two germline ends. This CDR3 has 17 residues. CDR3 coding DNA: TGTGCCAGTAGCCGTGGGGGAGTAGGAGGGCCTACCGGGGAGCTGTTTTTT. It is translated as CASSRGGVGGPTGELFF.

The J gene is TRBJ2-7, the V gene TRBV7-8; D may be TRBD1 (6 bases). Germline CDR1 and CDR2: SGHVS and FQNEAQ. The CDR3 sequence is 17 residues long. Trimming stripped 1 base from V and 0 bases from J, with 16 bases between. CDR3 nucleotide sequence: TGTGCCAGCAGCTTAGGGAGACCCGGGACACCCTCCTACGAGCAGTACTTC. Residues: CASSLGRPGTPSYEQYF.

J is TRBJ2-7 and V is TRBV11-3; 7 bases map to TRBD2. The germline CDR1 and CDR2 sequences are SGHNT and YENEEA. The CDR3 runs 12 residues. J gave up 7 bases and V 5 bases, and 5 bases lay outside the gene matches. DNA for the CDR3: TGTGCCAGCAGCATAGGACTAGGTGAGCAGTACTTC. This encodes CASSIGLGEQYF.